This T cell receptor (beta chain) was profiled in a study of cytomegalovirus exposure and HLA in healthy donors. PCR was performed using 60 Vbeta and 13 Jbeta primers. Libraries were prepared by immunoSEQ multiplex PCR; TCRdb keeps only in-frame clonotypes and omits some of them. Of 100,000 or so clones in the sample, around 15% were seen once. Overall study findings and caveats: Reportedly, TCR beta sequences accurately predicted HLA-A and HLA-B alleles in most subjects. The productive fraction for most TCR beta V segments was about 87% or about 30% in an earlier analysis.

This clone was seen a handful of times. Its antigen remains unknown. The germline V gene encodes CDR1 SGHTA and CDR2 FQGTGA. The CDR3 sequence is 15 residues long. J lost 9 bases, V lost 4 bases, and 7 bases had no gene match. The genes are TRBV7-3 and TRBJ2-1; the match to TRBD2 covers 12 bases. The sequence was collected from a female donor in good health and CMV-seronegative. The sequenced sample was PBMCs. The CDR3 sequence: CASSSLAGGPTEQFF. The CDR3 DNA sequence: TGTGCCAGCAGCTCCCTAGCGGGAGGGCCCACTGAGCAGTTCTTC. Full variable domain (missing parts from reference TRBV7-3 and TRBJ2-1): GAGVSQTPSNKVTEKGKYVELRCDPISGHTALYWYRQSLGQGPEFLIYFQGTGAADDSGLPNDRFFAVRPEGSVSTLKIQRTERGDSAVYLCASSSLAGGPTEQFFGPGTRLTVL.